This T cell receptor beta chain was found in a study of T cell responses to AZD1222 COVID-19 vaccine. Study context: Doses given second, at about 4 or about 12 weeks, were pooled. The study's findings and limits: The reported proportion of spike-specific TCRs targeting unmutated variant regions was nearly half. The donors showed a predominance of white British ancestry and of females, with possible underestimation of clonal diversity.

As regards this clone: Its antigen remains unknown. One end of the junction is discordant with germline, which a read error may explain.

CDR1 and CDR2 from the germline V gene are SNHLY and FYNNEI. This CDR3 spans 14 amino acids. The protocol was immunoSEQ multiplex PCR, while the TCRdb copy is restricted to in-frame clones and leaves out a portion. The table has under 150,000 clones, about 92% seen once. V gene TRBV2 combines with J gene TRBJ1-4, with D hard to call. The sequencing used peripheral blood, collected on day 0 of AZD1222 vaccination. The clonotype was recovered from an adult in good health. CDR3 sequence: CASTESPTNEKLFF. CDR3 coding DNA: TGTGCCAGCACTGAAAGTCCAACTAATGAAAAACTGTTTTTT.